This paragraph reports one TCR beta chain. Its antigen is undetermined. CDR1 is LGHNT, CDR2 FRNRAP, per germline. V was trimmed by 1 base and J by 2 bases, leaving 12 bases between them. There are 16 residues in the CDR3. This specimen belongs to a study of post-analysis software for immune sequencing data. Findings of the study overall: Patients carried roughly 5 TRBV segments more frequently than controls did, and TRBV5-6, TRBV5-1 and TRBV20-1 were among them.

TCR beta libraries were prepared from cDNA with unique molecular identifiers. TCRdb re-derived calls from the PCR reads in MiXCR, one entry per CDR3 protein. The sample holds around 710,000 distinct CDR3 sequences, roughly 50% seen once. This clonotype originated in a girl aged 5-17 years with multiple sclerosis. This chain joins TRBV12-5 and TRBJ2-1; perhaps TRBD2 as D (5 bases). Sequencing used blood. In nucleotides, the CDR3 is TGTGCTAGTGGTTTGGCCGGGGTAGCGCCCTACAATGAGCAGTTCTTC. It yields the protein CASGLAGVAPYNEQFF.